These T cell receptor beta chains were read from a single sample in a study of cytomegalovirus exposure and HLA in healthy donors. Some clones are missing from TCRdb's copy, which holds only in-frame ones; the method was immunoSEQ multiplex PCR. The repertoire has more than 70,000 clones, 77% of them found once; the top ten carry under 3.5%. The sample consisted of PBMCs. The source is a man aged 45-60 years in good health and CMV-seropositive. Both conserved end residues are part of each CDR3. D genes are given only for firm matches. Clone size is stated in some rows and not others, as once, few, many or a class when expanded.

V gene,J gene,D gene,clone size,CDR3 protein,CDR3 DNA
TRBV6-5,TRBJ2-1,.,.,CASSGGAGLKGEQFF,TGTGCCAGCAGTGGGGGGGCAGGGCTCAAGGGTGAGCAGTTCTTC
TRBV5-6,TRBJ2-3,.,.,CASSLGPPATQYF,TGTGCCAGCAGCTTGGGGCCCCCCGCCACGCAGTATTTT
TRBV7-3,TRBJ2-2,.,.,CASSAGELGRTGELFF,TGTGCCAGCAGCGCCGGCGAACTAGGGCGAACCGGGGAGCTGTTTTTT
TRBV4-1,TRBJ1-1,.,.,CASSLYRGYGTEAFF,TGCGCCAGCAGCCTTTATAGGGGATATGGCACTGAAGCTTTCTTT
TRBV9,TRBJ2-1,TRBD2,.,CASSVQAGGVNEQFF,TGTGCCAGCAGCGTCCAAGCGGGAGGGGTCAATGAGCAGTTCTTC
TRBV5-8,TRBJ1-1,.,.,CASSLGGTLNTEAFF,TGTGCCAGCAGCTTAGGGGGAACATTGAACACTGAAGCTTTCTTT
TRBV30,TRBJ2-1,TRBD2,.,CAWSVSGNDNEQFF,TGTGCCTGGAGTGTAAGCGGGAACGACAATGAGCAGTTCTTC
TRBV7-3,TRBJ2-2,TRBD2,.,CASSLLGLASTGELFF,TGTGCCAGCAGCTTACTTGGACTAGCGAGTACCGGGGAGCTGTTTTTT
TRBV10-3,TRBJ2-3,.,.,CAIREDQRAVGGGDTQYF,TGTGCCATCAGGGAAGATCAGCGGGCAGTTGGAGGAGGTGATACGCAGTATTTT
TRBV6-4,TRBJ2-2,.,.,CASSEVASVRTGELFF,TGTGCCAGCAGTGAGGTAGCGTCCGTCCGCACCGGGGAGCTGTTTTTT
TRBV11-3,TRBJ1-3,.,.,CASSFSGAGNTIYF,TGTGCCAGCAGCTTTTCGGGGGCTGGAAACACCATATATTTT
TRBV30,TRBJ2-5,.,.,CAWSVRGTQETQYF,TGTGCCTGGAGTGTACGCGGTACTCAAGAGACCCAGTACTTC
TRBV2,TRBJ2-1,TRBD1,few,CASRGQGYEQFF,TGTGCCAGCAGGGGACAGGGGTATGAGCAGTTCTTC
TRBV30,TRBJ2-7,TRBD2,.,CAWSVAGGGEQYF,TGTGCCTGGAGTGTAGCGGGAGGTGGTGAGCAGTACTTC
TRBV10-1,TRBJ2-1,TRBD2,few,CASSEYIFLAGVGEQFF,TGCGCCAGCAGTGAGTACATCTTCCTGGCGGGAGTAGGGGAGCAGTTCTTC
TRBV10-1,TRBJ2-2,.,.,CASSVLRVAGELFF,TGCGCCAGCAGTGTGTTGCGGGTAGCCGGGGAGCTGTTTTTT
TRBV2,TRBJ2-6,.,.,CASSEHVSGANVLTF,TGTGCCAGCAGTGAACATGTCTCTGGGGCCAACGTCCTGACTTTC
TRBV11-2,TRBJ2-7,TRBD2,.,CASSSLAGVTYEQYF,TGTGCCAGCAGCTCACTAGCGGGAGTAACCTACGAGCAGTACTTC
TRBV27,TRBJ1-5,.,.,CASRRTPNQPQHF,TGTGCCAGCAGGAGGACACCCAATCAGCCCCAGCATTTT
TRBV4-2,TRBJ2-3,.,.,CASSQDSGADTQYF,TGTGCCAGCAGCCAAGATAGTGGTGCAGATACGCAGTATTTT
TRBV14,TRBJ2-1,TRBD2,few,CASSQWGLAGYNEQFF,TGTGCCAGCAGCCAATGGGGACTAGCGGGATACAATGAGCAGTTCTTC
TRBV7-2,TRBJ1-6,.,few,CASSPQINSPLHF,TGTGCCAGCAGCCCCCAGATCAATTCACCCCTCCACTTT
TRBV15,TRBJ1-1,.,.,CATSRGWAGDTEAFF,TGTGCCACCAGCAGAGGGTGGGCGGGGGACACTGAAGCTTTCTTT
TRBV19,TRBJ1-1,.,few,CASSISQVGTEAFF,TGTGCCAGTAGTATAAGTCAGGTTGGCACTGAAGCTTTCTTT
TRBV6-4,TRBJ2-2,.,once,CASSDSSSGEENTGELFF,TGTGCCAGCAGTGACTCGAGTTCGGGGGAGGAAAACACCGGGGAGCTGTTTTTT
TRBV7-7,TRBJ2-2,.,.,CASSLAHGNTGELFF,TGTGCTAGCAGCTTAGCCCACGGGAACACCGGGGAGCTGTTTTTT
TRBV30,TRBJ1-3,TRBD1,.,CAWTQDRNSGNTIYF,TGTGCCTGGACCCAGGACAGGAACTCTGGAAACACCATATATTTT
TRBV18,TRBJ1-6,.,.,CASSPFANSPLHF,TGTGCCAGCTCACCATTCGCGAATTCACCCCTCCACTTT
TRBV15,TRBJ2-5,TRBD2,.,CATSSRLAESRETQYF,TGTGCCACCAGCTCGAGACTAGCGGAATCCCGAGAGACCCAGTACTTC
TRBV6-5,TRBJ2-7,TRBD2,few,CAPTRSGRGYEQYF,TGTGCCCCCACGCGGAGTGGGAGGGGCTACGAGCAGTACTTC
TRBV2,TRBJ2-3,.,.,CASSENSGSTDTQYF,TGTGCCAGCAGTGAAAATAGCGGAAGCACAGATACGCAGTATTTT
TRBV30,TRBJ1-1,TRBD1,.,CAWRSATGGPEAFF,TGTGCCTGGAGGTCCGCGACAGGGGGTCCTGAAGCTTTCTTT
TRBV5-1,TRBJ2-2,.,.,CASHYLAGNTGELFF,TGCGCCAGCCACTACTTGGCGGGAAATACCGGGGAGCTGTTTTTT
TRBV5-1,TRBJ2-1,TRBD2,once,CASSSPDRGLAAYEQFF,TGCGCCAGCAGCTCGCCGGACAGGGGACTAGCGGCGTATGAGCAGTTCTTC
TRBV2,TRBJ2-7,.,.,CASRLSEQYF,TGTGCCAGCCGACTCTCCGAGCAGTACTTC
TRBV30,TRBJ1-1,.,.,CAWRWQVSEAFF,TGTGCCTGGAGGTGGCAGGTCTCCGAAGCTTTCTTT
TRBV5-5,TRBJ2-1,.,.,CASSFGGANSYNEQFF,TGTGCCAGCAGCTTCGGAGGGGCAAATTCCTACAATGAGCAGTTCTTC
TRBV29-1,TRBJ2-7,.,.,CSVARLADSYEQYF,TGCAGCGTTGCAAGACTGGCGGATTCCTACGAGCAGTACTTC
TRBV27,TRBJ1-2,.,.,CASSSPGLIGYTF,TGTGCCAGCAGTTCCCCCGGACTGATTGGCTACACCTTC
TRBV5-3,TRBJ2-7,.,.,CARRFHCAPWFYEQYF,TGTGCCAGAAGGTTCCACTGCGCGCCCTGGTTCTACGAGCAGTACTTC
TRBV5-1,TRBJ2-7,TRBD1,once,CASSPVSPPGQGLVQWSYEQYF,TGCGCCAGCAGCCCGGTTTCCCCGCCGGGACAGGGGTTAGTTCAGTGGTCCTACGAGCAGTACTTC
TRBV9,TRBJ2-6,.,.,CASSVGGHPSGANVLTF,TGTGCCAGCAGCGTCGGAGGGCACCCCTCTGGGGCCAACGTCCTGACTTTC
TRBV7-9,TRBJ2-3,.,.,CSSSYPLTRASTDTQYF,TGTTCCAGCAGCTACCCCCTTACTAGAGCCAGCACAGATACGCAGTATTTT
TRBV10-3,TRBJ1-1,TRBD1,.,CAIGSTGGGNTEAFF,TGTGCCATCGGCTCAACAGGGGGCGGAAACACTGAAGCTTTCTTT
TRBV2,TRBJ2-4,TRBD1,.,CASNRDRGLSIQYF,TGTGCCAGCAACCGGGACAGGGGGCTAAGCATTCAGTACTTC
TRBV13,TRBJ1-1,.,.,CASSREVEAFF,TGTGCCAGCAGCAGAGAGGTTGAAGCTTTCTTT
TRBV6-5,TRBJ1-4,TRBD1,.,CASREGQNYEKLFF,TGTGCCAGCAGAGAGGGACAGAACTATGAAAAACTGTTTTTT
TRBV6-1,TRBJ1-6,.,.,CASSVERELSPLHF,TGTGCCAGCAGTGTTGAGAGGGAACTTTCACCCCTCCACTTT
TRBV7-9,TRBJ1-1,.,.,CASSLVGGHTEAFF,TGTGCCAGCAGCTTAGTCGGGGGGCACACTGAAGCTTTCTTT
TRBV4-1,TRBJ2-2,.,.,CASSQDEGAPGGLFF,TGCGCCAGCAGCCAAGATGAGGGGGCGCCCGGGGGGCTGTTTTTT
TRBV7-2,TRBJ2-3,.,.,CASSRGGATDTQYF,TGTGCCAGCAGTCGGGGTGGAGCCACAGATACGCAGTATTTT
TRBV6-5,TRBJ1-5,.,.,CASSYSLDQPQHF,TGTGCCAGCAGTTACAGCCTCGATCAGCCCCAGCATTTT
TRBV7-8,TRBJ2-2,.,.,CASSKTGPGTGELFF,TGTGCCAGCAGCAAGACAGGTCCTGGGACCGGGGAGCTGTTTTTT
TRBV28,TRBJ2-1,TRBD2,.,CASSLHSSGSALWDNEQFF,TGTGCCAGCAGTTTACATTCTAGCGGGAGCGCCCTTTGGGACAATGAGCAGTTCTTC
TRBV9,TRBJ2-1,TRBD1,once,CASSAGQPSSYNEQFF,TGTGCCAGCAGCGCGGGACAGCCGAGCTCCTACAATGAGCAGTTCTTC
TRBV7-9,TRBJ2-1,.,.,CASSLVGQALSYNEQFF,TGTGCCAGCAGCTTAGTGGGTCAGGCTCTCTCCTACAATGAGCAGTTCTTC
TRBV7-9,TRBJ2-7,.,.,CSSSQTSDEQYF,TGTTCCAGCAGCCAGACTAGTGACGAGCAGTACTTC
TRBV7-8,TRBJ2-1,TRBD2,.,CASSKPTWAGVNEQFF,TGTGCCAGCAGCAAACCGACGTGGGCGGGGGTCAATGAGCAGTTCTTC
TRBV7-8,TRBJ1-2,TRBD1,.,CASSIRTGPYGYTF,TGTGCCAGCAGCATCAGGACAGGGCCCTATGGCTACACCTTC